The TCR beta chain under discussion was sequenced for a study of beta chain features in type 1 diabetes. The study, taken as a whole, reports: At VDJ recombination sites, type 1 diabetes patients had fewer insertions and more deleted nucleotides. In every one of the four CD4+ subsets, TCRB CDR3s were moderately but significantly shorter in Type 1 diabetes patients.

The authors sorted CD4+ naive, central memory, regulatory and stem cell-like memory cells via CD45RO/CCR7/CD25/CD127/CD95/CD27. This clone was detected only a few times. Its target is not known. Germline-derived CDR1 and CDR2 are GTSNPN and SVGIG (reference sequence). The CDR3 has 15 amino acids. Trimming took 2 bases from V and 5 from J, leaving 15 bases between them. Expressed TCRB transcripts were sequenced, since all the RNA that had been isolated was reverse transcribed. Profiling relied on immunoSEQ multiplex PCR, and the TCRdb table lists in-frame clones only, not all of them. The sample yields about 220,000 clones, about 11% seen once.

The sequenced sample was central memory CD4+ T cells from blood. This receptor was taken from a man between 18 and 29 years old in good health. The V gene is TRBV30, the J gene TRBJ2-2, with unresolved D. The CDR3 protein is CAWSSTAPRTGELFF. CDR3 coding DNA: TGTGCCTGGAGTTCGACGGCCCCGAGGACCGGGGAGCTGTTTTTT.